These T cell receptor beta chains were read from a single sample in a study of early T cells in non-severe SARS-CoV-2 infection. TCRdb reanalysed the 5' RACE reads using MiXCR and keeps one entry per CDR3 protein. The table lists tens of thousands of distinct CDR3 sequences, 10% to 12% of them singletons. This sample comprised whole blood, obtained at baseline. These receptors were obtained from an adult who was a healthcare worker with PCR-confirmed SARS-CoV-2 infection or an uninfected control (not recorded which). CDR3s include the opening cysteine and the closing phenylalanine or tryptophan. Fields, in order: J gene, clone size, V gene, D gene, CDR3 DNA, CDR3 protein. A D gene is named only where the DNA matches it firmly. Size is stated for part of the rows, as once, few or many counts, or as a class when the clone is expanded.

j_gene: TRBJ1-1; abundance: .; v_gene: TRBV20-1; d_gene: TRBD1; CDR3nt: TGCAGTGCCCCATCACAGGGGGTAAACACTGAAGCTTTCTTT; CDR3aa: CSAPSQGVNTEAFF
j_gene: TRBJ1-1; abundance: .; v_gene: TRBV6-5; d_gene: .; CDR3nt: TGTGCCAGCAGTTACTCAGGGGGTAAATCGACTGAAGCTTTCTTT; CDR3aa: CASSYSGGKSTEAFF
j_gene: TRBJ2-1; abundance: few; v_gene: TRBV29-1; d_gene: .; CDR3nt: TGCAGCGCCCTGGACGGGGCGAGTGTCAATGAGCAGTTCTTC; CDR3aa: CSALDGASVNEQFF
j_gene: TRBJ1-2; abundance: .; v_gene: TRBV2; d_gene: .; CDR3nt: TGTGCCAGCAGTGATCAATGGGGCCAGTATGGCTACACCTTC; CDR3aa: CASSDQWGQYGYTF
j_gene: TRBJ1-3; abundance: .; v_gene: TRBV29-1; d_gene: TRBD1; CDR3nt: TGCAGCGTTGCGGGAGGGGGCACTGGAAACACCATATATTTT; CDR3aa: CSVAGGGTGNTIYF
j_gene: TRBJ2-3; abundance: few; v_gene: TRBV5-1; d_gene: TRBD2; CDR3nt: TGCGCCAGCAGCTTCGGGACTAGCGGTTTTTTCACAGATACGCAGTATTTT; CDR3aa: CASSFGTSGFFTDTQYF
j_gene: TRBJ2-7; abundance: few; v_gene: TRBV3-1; d_gene: .; CDR3nt: TGTGCCAGCAGCCAAGGACACGAGCAGTACTTC; CDR3aa: CASSQGHEQYF
j_gene: TRBJ2-1; abundance: many; v_gene: TRBV7-2; d_gene: TRBD2; CDR3nt: TGTGCCAGCAGCCGAGGGACTAGCGTGCAGGATGAGCAGTTCTTC; CDR3aa: CASSRGTSVQDEQFF
j_gene: TRBJ2-4; abundance: .; v_gene: TRBV27; d_gene: TRBD1; CDR3nt: TGTGCCAGCAGTCCCGGACAGGGTCGCTTTACCATAGCCAAAAACATTCAGTACTTC; CDR3aa: CASSPGQGRFTIAKNIQYF
j_gene: TRBJ2-1; abundance: many; v_gene: TRBV29-1; d_gene: .; CDR3nt: TGCAGCGTTGAGCTGGTAAGCGAGCAGTTCTTC; CDR3aa: CSVELVSEQFF
j_gene: TRBJ2-5; abundance: many; v_gene: TRBV4-1; d_gene: .; CDR3nt: TGCGCCAGCAGCCAAGAGGGCCCTCAGACCCAGTACTTC; CDR3aa: CASSQEGPQTQYF
j_gene: TRBJ2-3; abundance: few; v_gene: TRBV18; d_gene: TRBD1; CDR3nt: TGTGCCAGCTCCCTCGACAGGGGCACAGATACGCAGTATTTT; CDR3aa: CASSLDRGTDTQYF
j_gene: TRBJ2-7; abundance: few; v_gene: TRBV7-9; d_gene: TRBD2; CDR3nt: TGTGCCAGCAGCCCGCGGACTAGTTTCTACGAGCAGTACTTC; CDR3aa: CASSPRTSFYEQYF
j_gene: TRBJ1-1; abundance: few; v_gene: TRBV6-1; d_gene: .; CDR3nt: TGTGCCAGCAGGGAAATTAACAGGAACACTGAAGTTTTCTTT; CDR3aa: CASREINRNTEVFF
j_gene: TRBJ2-1; abundance: many; v_gene: TRBV7-2; d_gene: .; CDR3nt: TGTGCCAGCAGCCCGACCGGGAGCTATGAGCAGTTCTTC; CDR3aa: CASSPTGSYEQFF
j_gene: TRBJ2-2; abundance: few; v_gene: TRBV20-1; d_gene: .; CDR3nt: TGCAGTGCTAATCGAGGAGCCAATTGGAACACCGGGGAGCTGTTTTTT; CDR3aa: CSANRGANWNTGELFF
j_gene: TRBJ2-2; abundance: few; v_gene: TRBV9; d_gene: .; CDR3nt: TGTGCCAGCAGCGCACTACCGACGGCTTCAGGGGAGCTGTTTTTT; CDR3aa: CASSALPTASGELFF
j_gene: TRBJ2-7; abundance: .; v_gene: TRBV7-6; d_gene: .; CDR3nt: TGTGCCAGCAGCTTACTGGCTTCATCCTACGAGCAGTACTTC; CDR3aa: CASSLLASSYEQYF
j_gene: TRBJ1-1; abundance: .; v_gene: TRBV4-1; d_gene: .; CDR3nt: TGCGCCAGCAGCCATTTGGCGGAGAACACTGAAGCTTTCTTT; CDR3aa: CASSHLAENTEAFF
j_gene: TRBJ2-1; abundance: .; v_gene: TRBV7-3; d_gene: TRBD2; CDR3nt: TGTGCCAGCAGCTTAGGCGGGAGCGCCTACAATGAGCAGTTCTTC; CDR3aa: CASSLGGSAYNEQFF
j_gene: TRBJ1-2; abundance: many; v_gene: TRBV19; d_gene: .; CDR3nt: TGTGCCAGTAGCATTAGTGGGACGACGACCTATGGCTACACCTTC; CDR3aa: CASSISGTTTYGYTF
j_gene: TRBJ2-5; abundance: .; v_gene: TRBV11-2; d_gene: TRBD2; CDR3nt: TGTGCCAGCAGCCCCGGGGGGATAGAGACCCAGTACTTC; CDR3aa: CASSPGGIETQYF
j_gene: TRBJ2-5; abundance: .; v_gene: TRBV5-6; d_gene: TRBD2; CDR3nt: TGTGCCAGCAGCTTGGCTGGGACTAGCGAAGAGACCCAGTACTTC; CDR3aa: CASSLAGTSEETQYF
j_gene: TRBJ2-7; abundance: .; v_gene: TRBV10-1; d_gene: .; CDR3nt: TGCGCCAGCAAGGACAGTGTCTCAACCACCTACGAGCAGTACTTC; CDR3aa: CASKDSVSTTYEQYF
j_gene: TRBJ2-5; abundance: many; v_gene: TRBV6-5; d_gene: .; CDR3nt: TGTGCCAGCAGTTTTAGGGCCGCCGAGACCCAGTACTTC; CDR3aa: CASSFRAAETQYF
j_gene: TRBJ1-5; abundance: .; v_gene: TRBV5-1; d_gene: .; CDR3nt: TGCGCCAGCAGTTACACCCCGACCGAATTACCCCAGCATTTT; CDR3aa: CASSYTPTELPQHF
j_gene: TRBJ2-2; abundance: few; v_gene: TRBV12-3/TRBV12-4; d_gene: TRBD2; CDR3nt: TGTGCCACCCGGGAGGGGGGCGGCACCGGGGAGCTGTTTTTT; CDR3aa: CATREGGGTGELFF
j_gene: TRBJ2-7; abundance: .; v_gene: TRBV4-1; d_gene: TRBD1; CDR3nt: TGCGCCAGCAGCCCTCCGGGACAGATCTACGAGCAGTACTTC; CDR3aa: CASSPPGQIYEQYF
j_gene: TRBJ1-1; abundance: .; v_gene: TRBV29-1; d_gene: .; CDR3nt: TGCAGCGCTCAAGGCCAAGCGAACACTGAAGCTTTCTTT; CDR3aa: CSAQGQANTEAFF
j_gene: TRBJ2-3; abundance: .; v_gene: TRBV7-6; d_gene: .; CDR3nt: TGTGCCAGCAGCTTACAGACAGCCCCAGATACGCAGTATTTT; CDR3aa: CASSLQTAPDTQYF
j_gene: TRBJ2-7; abundance: few; v_gene: TRBV11-2; d_gene: .; CDR3nt: TGTGCCAGCCCCAAAGGTAGTCACGAGCAGTACTTC; CDR3aa: CASPKGSHEQYF
j_gene: TRBJ1-2; abundance: .; v_gene: TRBV29-1; d_gene: .; CDR3nt: TGCAGCGTTGGCGGTAGAGGGACCTATGGCTACACCTTC; CDR3aa: CSVGGRGTYGYTF
j_gene: TRBJ1-3; abundance: many; v_gene: TRBV10-3; d_gene: .; CDR3nt: TGTGCCATCAGCGGGGGGTACTCTGGAAACACCATATATTTT; CDR3aa: CAISGGYSGNTIYF
j_gene: TRBJ1-1; abundance: few; v_gene: TRBV12-3/TRBV12-4; d_gene: .; CDR3nt: TGTGCCAGCAGTTTTTACAGAAACACTGAAGCTTTCTTT; CDR3aa: CASSFYRNTEAFF
j_gene: TRBJ1-4; abundance: .; v_gene: TRBV20-1; d_gene: .; CDR3nt: TGCAGTGCTAGGGGGGGACGTCGTGAAAAACTGTTTTTT; CDR3aa: CSARGGRREKLFF
j_gene: TRBJ2-2; abundance: .; v_gene: TRBV3-1; d_gene: .; CDR3nt: TGTGCCAGCAGCCCTAATCTCCGGGGCGGAACCGGGGAGCTGTTTTTT; CDR3aa: CASSPNLRGGTGELFF
j_gene: TRBJ2-3; abundance: many; v_gene: TRBV20-1; d_gene: TRBD1; CDR3nt: TGCAGTGCCCCCGAGGGGGCAGCAAGCACAGATACGCAGTATTTT; CDR3aa: CSAPEGAASTDTQYF
j_gene: TRBJ2-7; abundance: .; v_gene: TRBV9; d_gene: TRBD2; CDR3nt: TGTGCCAGCAGCGTATTACTAGCGGAAGACCAGTTCGGATACGAGCAGTACTTC; CDR3aa: CASSVLLAEDQFGYEQYF
j_gene: TRBJ2-2; abundance: few; v_gene: TRBV7-8; d_gene: .; CDR3nt: TGTGCCAGCAGCTTGGGGGAGGTCGCCGGGGAGCTGTTTTTT; CDR3aa: CASSLGEVAGELFF
j_gene: TRBJ2-7; abundance: many; v_gene: TRBV3-1; d_gene: TRBD2; CDR3nt: TGTGCCAGCAGCCAAGATCTCGAGCAGCGGGGTAAGGTCGAGCAGTACTTC; CDR3aa: CASSQDLEQRGKVEQYF
j_gene: TRBJ2-1; abundance: .; v_gene: TRBV11-2; d_gene: .; CDR3nt: TGTGCCAGCAGCTTAGAGGGCAGCTCCTACAATGAGCAGTTCTTC; CDR3aa: CASSLEGSSYNEQFF
j_gene: TRBJ1-2; abundance: .; v_gene: TRBV2; d_gene: .; CDR3nt: TGTGCCAGCAGCTATTCGAGGGCGGGCTATGGCTACACCTTC; CDR3aa: CASSYSRAGYGYTF
j_gene: TRBJ1-5; abundance: many; v_gene: TRBV27; d_gene: TRBD1; CDR3nt: TGTGCCAGCAGTCCCACCACCTGGACAGGGGGCTTAAGCAATCAGCCCCAGCATTTT; CDR3aa: CASSPTTWTGGLSNQPQHF
j_gene: TRBJ2-3; abundance: .; v_gene: TRBV20-1; d_gene: .; CDR3nt: TGCAGTGCTCCGGCGGGGGCTAGCACAGATACGCAGTATTTT; CDR3aa: CSAPAGASTDTQYF
j_gene: TRBJ2-7; abundance: .; v_gene: TRBV5-1; d_gene: .; CDR3nt: TGCGCCAGCAGCCCGACAGGTTTCTCCTACGAGCAGTACTTC; CDR3aa: CASSPTGFSYEQYF
j_gene: TRBJ2-3; abundance: few; v_gene: TRBV5-6; d_gene: TRBD2; CDR3nt: TGTGCCAGCAGCTTGGCCCAGGGACTAGCGGGGGAAGATACGCAGTATTTT; CDR3aa: CASSLAQGLAGEDTQYF
j_gene: TRBJ2-7; abundance: few; v_gene: TRBV5-1; d_gene: TRBD1; CDR3nt: TGCGCCAGCAGCCCACCGCCGACAGGGCCAAGCTCCTACGAGCAGTACTTC; CDR3aa: CASSPPPTGPSSYEQYF
j_gene: TRBJ1-1; abundance: few; v_gene: TRBV7-6; d_gene: .; CDR3nt: TGTGCCAGCAGCTTAGGAGGGACGAACACTGAAGCTTTCTTT; CDR3aa: CASSLGGTNTEAFF
j_gene: TRBJ1-4; abundance: .; v_gene: TRBV4-1; d_gene: .; CDR3nt: TGCGCCAGCAGCTGGACAGTACGGGAAAAACTGTTTTTT; CDR3aa: CASSWTVREKLFF
j_gene: TRBJ2-1; abundance: few; v_gene: TRBV7-3; d_gene: .; CDR3nt: TGTGCCAGCAGCATATCAACTACTTACAATGAGCAGTTCTTC; CDR3aa: CASSISTTYNEQFF
j_gene: TRBJ2-7; abundance: .; v_gene: TRBV6-1; d_gene: .; CDR3nt: TGTGCCAGCAGTGGCGGGGCGGGACCCTACGAGCAGTACTTC; CDR3aa: CASSGGAGPYEQYF
j_gene: TRBJ1-4; abundance: few; v_gene: TRBV7-2; d_gene: .; CDR3nt: TGTGCCAGCAGCCCCAACCCGAGGGCAACTAATGAAAAACTGTTTTTT; CDR3aa: CASSPNPRATNEKLFF
j_gene: TRBJ2-2; abundance: .; v_gene: TRBV7-9; d_gene: TRBD1; CDR3nt: TGTGCCAGCAGCCCTGGGACAGGGTCCGGGGAGCTGTTTTTT; CDR3aa: CASSPGTGSGELFF
j_gene: TRBJ2-3; abundance: few; v_gene: TRBV4-3; d_gene: .; CDR3nt: TGCGCCAGCAGCCAAGATCTAAGGACAGATACGCAGTATTTT; CDR3aa: CASSQDLRTDTQYF
j_gene: TRBJ2-2; abundance: few; v_gene: TRBV5-1; d_gene: .; CDR3nt: TGCGCCAGCAGTCCAGGGGATACCGGGGAGCTGTTTTTT; CDR3aa: CASSPGDTGELFF
j_gene: TRBJ1-1; abundance: .; v_gene: TRBV5-6; d_gene: .; CDR3nt: TGTGCCAGCAGCTGGACAACCAGGGTTGACACTGAAGCTTTCTTT; CDR3aa: CASSWTTRVDTEAFF
j_gene: TRBJ2-1; abundance: many; v_gene: TRBV20-1; d_gene: TRBD2; CDR3nt: TGCAGTGCCCAAGCGGGAGTTGACTACAATGAGCAGTTCTTC; CDR3aa: CSAQAGVDYNEQFF
j_gene: TRBJ1-4; abundance: few; v_gene: TRBV7-9; d_gene: .; CDR3nt: TGTGCCAGCAGCTCCCCCGTTGTTGCAACTAATGAAAAACTGTTTTTT; CDR3aa: CASSSPVVATNEKLFF
j_gene: TRBJ2-1; abundance: .; v_gene: TRBV28; d_gene: .; CDR3nt: TGTGCCAGCAGCTCAATTAGCGGTGACTACAATGAGCAGTTCTTC; CDR3aa: CASSSISGDYNEQFF